This TCR beta chain was obtained from a study of cytomegalovirus exposure and HLA in healthy donors. Study-wide points: One cluster of highly shared sequence variants probably arose as a sequencing artifact.

PCR primers comprised 60 Vbeta and 13 Jbeta primers. Sequencing used immunoSEQ multiplex PCR; TCRdb keeps in-frame clones, though not all of them. The table has about 95,000 clones, 76% seen once. As for this clone: Its antigen is still unknown.

The V gene lost 1 base and the J gene lost 5 bases, with 15 bases spanning the gap. CDR3 length equals 17 residues. Per germline, CDR1 SNHLY and CDR2 FYNNEI. The material sequenced was PBMCs. This TCR was recovered from a man between 25 and 39 years old in good health and CMV-seropositive. The chain carries TRBV2 and TRBJ1-6, with no clear D. The CDR3 DNA reads as TGTGCCAGCAGTGAAGTGGTCAGAACCTTGAATAATTCACCCCTCCACTTT. This gives the protein CASSEVVRTLNNSPLHF.